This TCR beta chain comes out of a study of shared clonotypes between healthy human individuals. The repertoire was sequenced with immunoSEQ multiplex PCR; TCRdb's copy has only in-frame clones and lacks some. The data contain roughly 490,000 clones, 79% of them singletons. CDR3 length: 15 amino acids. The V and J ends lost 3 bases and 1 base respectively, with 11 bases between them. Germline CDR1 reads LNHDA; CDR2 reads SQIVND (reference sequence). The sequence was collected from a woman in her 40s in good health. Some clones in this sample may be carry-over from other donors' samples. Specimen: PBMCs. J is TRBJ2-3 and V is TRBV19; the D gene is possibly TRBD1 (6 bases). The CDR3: CASSIDRSGTDTQYF. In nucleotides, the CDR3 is TGTGCCAGTAGTATCGACAGGTCGGGCACAGATACGCAGTATTTT. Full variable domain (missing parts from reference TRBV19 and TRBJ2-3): DGGITQSPKYLFRKEGQNVTLSCEQNLNHDAMYWYRQDPGQGLRLIYYSQIVNDFQKGDIAEGYSVSREKKESFPLTVTSAQKNPTAFYLCASSIDRSGTDTQYFGPGTRLTVL.